A selection of T cell receptor beta chains follows, all from one sample in a study of T cells in Graves' hyperthyroidism and ophthalmopathy. Each CDR3 protein gets one entry after TCRdb re-called the multiplex PCR reads with MiXCR. The sample records over 650,000 distinct CDR3 sequences, about a sixth being singletons. Sequenced sample: blood. The receptors stem from a man younger than 35 with Graves' hyperthyroidism. The CDR3 runs from the conserved cysteine through the conserved F or W. A D gene is named only where the DNA matches it firmly.

D: TRBD1; J: TRBJ2-7; V: TRBV12-3/TRBV12-4; CDR3: CASTPGQDYEQYF
D: TRBD2; J: TRBJ2-2; V: TRBV19; CDR3: CASSIESGITLNTGELFF
D: TRBD2; J: TRBJ2-7; V: TRBV19; CDR3: CASSIASGGFSSYEQYF
D: TRBD1; J: TRBJ1-1; V: TRBV3-1; CDR3: CASTTGTGTEAFF
D: .; J: TRBJ1-2; V: TRBV5-5; CDR3: CASSSTMEGYTF
D: .; J: TRBJ1-5; V: TRBV6-1; CDR3: CASSRFKPGNQPQHF
D: TRBD2; J: TRBJ2-3; V: TRBV6-4; CDR3: CASSDSPSGSADTQYF
D: .; J: TRBJ2-2; V: TRBV5-1; CDR3: CASSKIEVLPNTGELFF
D: .; J: TRBJ2-7; V: TRBV19; CDR3: CASSMSGGPYEQYF
D: .; J: TRBJ1-3; V: TRBV28; CDR3: CASTLTGTPGNTIYF
D: .; J: TRBJ2-2; V: TRBV20-1; CDR3: CSAAPGRLNHAGELFF
D: .; J: TRBJ2-6; V: TRBV7-2; CDR3: CASSSQGPGANVLTF
D: .; J: TRBJ1-5; V: TRBV19; CDR3: CASSSRWGFSNQPQHF
D: TRBD2; J: TRBJ2-7; V: TRBV28; CDR3: CASSLPTSGSYGEQYF
D: TRBD1; J: TRBJ1-1; V: TRBV5-8; CDR3: CASSKDRTLDTEAFF
D: TRBD2; J: TRBJ2-3; V: TRBV12-3/TRBV12-4; CDR3: CASSPRGSGRSDTQYF
D: .; J: TRBJ2-1; V: TRBV6-1; CDR3: CASSESYRDNYHNEQFF
D: .; J: TRBJ2-3; V: TRBV20-1; CDR3: CSASTPQFTDTQYF
D: TRBD2; J: TRBJ2-7; V: TRBV7-9; CDR3: CASSLELAGGWGEQYF
D: .; J: TRBJ1-1; V: TRBV12-3/TRBV12-4; CDR3: CASLKQQGLNTEAFF
D: TRBD1; J: TRBJ2-7; V: TRBV29-1; CDR3: CSVSDRNEQYF
D: TRBD1; J: TRBJ2-2; V: TRBV9; CDR3: CASSVEETGVSGELFF
D: .; J: TRBJ1-1; V: TRBV14; CDR3: CASSPRRLLNTEAFF
D: .; J: TRBJ2-3; V: TRBV20-1; CDR3: CSALPLSTDTQYF
D: .; J: TRBJ2-3; V: TRBV2; CDR3: CASTAEDTQYF
D: .; J: TRBJ1-2; V: TRBV28; CDR3: CASSYNYGYTF
D: .; J: TRBJ2-3; V: TRBV30; CDR3: CAWSYDTQYF
D: .; J: TRBJ2-1; V: TRBV9; CDR3: CASSVDGEVHEQFF
D: .; J: TRBJ1-5; V: TRBV2; CDR3: CASSVYGIRGQPQHF
D: .; J: TRBJ1-1; V: TRBV2; CDR3: CASSERRQNMNTEAFF
D: .; J: TRBJ1-1; V: TRBV4-1; CDR3: CASSQFRVNTEAFF
D: TRBD1; J: TRBJ2-7; V: TRBV7-9; CDR3: CASSRPLTGAPYEQYF
D: TRBD1; J: TRBJ2-1; V: TRBV9; CDR3: CASSVGGQTSYNEQFF
D: TRBD1; J: TRBJ1-1; V: TRBV15; CDR3: CATSRSPGGATEAFF
D: .; J: TRBJ1-2; V: TRBV28; CDR3: CASSKRGRDGYTF
D: .; J: TRBJ2-4; V: TRBV20-1; CDR3: CSARRGSGDIQYF
D: TRBD2; J: TRBJ2-3; V: TRBV5-1; CDR3: CASSRYVAGGGTDTQYF
D: TRBD1; J: TRBJ2-5; V: TRBV12-3/TRBV12-4; CDR3: CASSLQGAAEETQYF
D: TRBD2; J: TRBJ2-3; V: TRBV30; CDR3: CAWSVSSGSTQYF
D: TRBD1; J: TRBJ1-4; V: TRBV6-6; CDR3: CASSYSGQGGEKLFF
D: .; J: TRBJ2-3; V: TRBV7-2; CDR3: CASSPRGGNTDTQYF
D: TRBD1; J: TRBJ2-4; V: TRBV12-3/TRBV12-4; CDR3: CASTLTGRFQYF
D: .; J: TRBJ2-1; V: TRBV20-1; CDR3: CSARDLTSGTYNEQFF
D: .; J: TRBJ2-1; V: TRBV11-1; CDR3: CASSVFKRHNEQFF
D: .; J: TRBJ2-5; V: TRBV5-1; CDR3: CASSLGLPAFQETQYF